A single sample is the source of the 25 T cell receptor beta chains below, sequenced in a study of technical replicates of blood from several donors. Clones were read by immunoSEQ multiplex PCR, and TCRdb kept only the in-frame ones, dropping some. Of some 14,000 clones in the sample, approximately 84% are singletons; the top ten hold 11%. Input material: PBMCs. Receptors were obtained from a human donor in good health.

The chain combines TRBV28 with TRBJ2-1, with D possibly matching TRBD1 (7 bases). The CDR3 is 15 amino acids. CDR1 is MDHEN and CDR2 is SYDVKM in the germline V gene. V was cut by 6 bases and J by 8 bases, with 20 bases left in between. CDR3 region: CASSLAGQLIDEQFF. The CDR3 bases are TGTGCCAGCAGCCTCGCGGGACAGTTAATTGATGAGCAGTTCTTC.

V usage is TRBV7-2 and J usage is TRBJ2-6, with D possibly TRBD2 on 5 matching bases. The CDR3 extends over 15 amino acids. Germline values: CDR1 SGHTA, CDR2 FQGNSA. The germline V and J ends were trimmed by 4 bases and 2 bases, with 9 bases remaining between them. The CDR3 bases are TGTGCCAGCAGCTCACGGCGGGCTGGGGCCAACGTCCTGACTTTC. Translating gives CASSSRRAGANVLTF.

This clone was seen a few times. V is TRBV6-5 and J is TRBJ2-1; TRBD1 matches at 10 bases. Germline CDR1 and CDR2: MNHEY and SVGAGI. CDR3 length equals 15 residues. V dropped 4 bases and J dropped 6; count of bases not matched to a gene: 6. The CDR3 is CASSSRQGASNEQFF. CDR3 nucleotide sequence: TGTGCCAGCAGTTCAAGACAGGGGGCTTCCAATGAGCAGTTCTTC.

This chain links TRBV6-6 with TRBJ2-3, with TRBD2 matching over 11 bases. V lost 6 bases, J lost 10 bases, and 6 bases stayed unmatched. In germline, CDR1 is MNHNY, CDR2 SVGAGI (reference sequence). The CDR3 extends over 13 amino acids. The CDR3 DNA sequence: TGTGCCAGCAGCCCCGGGACTAGCGGTCCGCAGTATTTT. Its translation: CASSPGTSGPQYF.

The chain employs TRBV27 and TRBJ2-2; D is undetermined. V lost 4 bases, J lost 1 base, and 10 bases lay in between. This CDR3 has 15 amino acids. Germline loops: CDR1 MNHEY, CDR2 SMNVEV (reference sequence). CDR3 coding DNA: TGTGCCAGCAGTTCGATGGGCCTGAACACCGGGGAGCTGTTTTTT. Translating it yields CASSSMGLNTGELFF.

V usage is TRBV30 and J usage is TRBJ2-3; the D gene is possibly TRBD2 (5 bases). The germline V gene encodes CDR1 GTSNPN and CDR2 SVGIG (reference sequence). The CDR3 spans 16 residues. The V end lost 0 bases, the J end lost 0 bases, and 13 bases lay between the germline ends. CDR3 sequence (DNA): TGTGCCTGGAGTGTACTGAGCGGAACTAGCACAGATACGCAGTATTTT. It codes for CAWSVLSGTSTDTQYF.

This chain uses TRBV29-1 with TRBJ1-4; possibly TRBD1 for D (5 bases). Germline CDR1 SQVTM, CDR2 ANQGSEA. This CDR3 region has 13 residues. With 4 bases removed from V and 7 bases from J, the gap between germline ends came to 13 bases. This CDR3 reads CSVAQGWGEKLFF. The DNA for the CDR3 is TGCAGCGTTGCCCAGGGATGGGGTGAAAAACTGTTTTTT.

V is TRBV5-1 and J is TRBJ1-5; weak D call: TRBD1 (5 bases). From germline, CDR1 is SGHRS and CDR2 YFSETQ. Trimming left V 4 bases short and J 5 bases short, with 16 bases between. CDR3 length: 15 residues. The CDR3 sequence: CASSRDSFGDQPQHF. The DNA for the CDR3 is TGCGCCAGCAGCCGTGACAGTTTCGGCGATCAGCCCCAGCATTTT. Full variable domain (rest looked up from reference TRBV5-1 and TRBJ1-5): KAGVTQTPRYLIKTRGQQVTLSCSPISGHRSVSWYQQTPGQGLQFLFEYFSETQRNKGNFPGRFSGRQFSNSRSEMNVSTLELGDSALYLCASSRDSFGDQPQHFGDGTRLSIL.

The V and J genes are TRBV4-1 and TRBJ2-1; 9 nucleotides line up with TRBD2. CDR1 and CDR2 from the germline V gene are MGHRA and YSYEKL. V was pared by 1 base and J by 6 bases, with 22 bases of the junction left unmatched. This CDR3 has 21 residues. The CDR3 coding sequence is TGCGCCAGCAGCCAAGTTTTTAGAAGGATCGAGCGGGGGGACCCCAGCAATGAGCAGTTCTTC. It encodes CASSQVFRRIERGDPSNEQFF.

Written as DNA, the CDR3 is TGTGCCAGCAGCCCAGACAGGGTTGACGGGGAGCTGTTTTTT. Translation gives CASSPDRVDGELFF. The V call is TRBV11-2, the J call TRBJ2-2; TRBD1 aligns across 7 bases. Germline lookup yields CDR1 SGHAT and CDR2 FQNNGV. J lost 7 bases, V lost 5 bases, and 7 bases had no gene match. The CDR3 has 14 residues.

This clone came up a few times. V is TRBV29-1 and J is TRBJ1-1; the match to TRBD1 covers 8 bases. The CDR3 length is 13 residues. CDR1 and CDR2 (germline): SQVTM, ANQGSEA. The junction had 4 bases not matched to a gene; V was cut back by 6 bases and J by 1 base. The CDR3 region has the DNA TGCAGCGTGGACAGGGTGGGGAACACTGAAGCTTTCTTT. Its protein product is CSVDRVGNTEAFF.

The chain joins TRBV7-9 to TRBJ2-7, with 7 bases matching TRBD2. There are 14 residues in the CDR3. Losses at the gene ends were 5 bases for V and 0 bases for J; bases not matched to a gene: 4. CDR1 is SEHNR and CDR2 is FQNEAQ in the germline V gene (reference sequence). As DNA, the CDR3 is TGTGCCAGCAGCCGTACTAGCGCCTCCTACGAGCAGTACTTC. Translating gives CASSRTSASYEQYF.

The chain combines TRBV7-3 with TRBJ2-3; 10 nucleotides agree with TRBD2. The CDR3 consists of 15 residues. After removal of 3 bases from V and 3 bases from J, the junction contained 3 bases not matched to a gene. Per germline, CDR1 SGHTA and CDR2 FQGTGA. CDR3 residues: CASSFSGRLTDTQYF. CDR3 sequence (DNA): TGTGCCAGCAGCTTTAGCGGGAGGTTGACAGATACGCAGTATTTT.

The V gene is TRBV7-7, the J gene TRBJ2-2; D may be TRBD1 (6 bases). Germline V gives CDR1 SSHAT, CDR2 FNYEAQ (reference sequence). Trimming took 5 bases from V and 6 from J, leaving 10 bases between them. The CDR3 has 13 residues. The DNA for the CDR3 is TGTGCCAGCAGCCCCAGGGGACCCGGGGAGCTGTTTTTT. Translation gives CASSPRGPGELFF.

In its sample, this clone was seen a few times. CDR3 residues: CAISEVAGGPVEQFF. CDR3 DNA: TGTGCCATCAGTGAGGTAGCGGGAGGGCCGGTTGAGCAGTTCTTC. The chain couples TRBV10-3 to TRBJ2-1; 11 nucleotides match TRBD2. The germline V gene has CDR1 ENHRY and CDR2 SYGVKD. V shed 2 bases and J 9 bases; nucleotides not matched to a gene: 6. The length of the CDR3 is 15 residues.

The rearrangement links TRBV5-4 to TRBJ2-2; 11 nucleotides align to TRBD2. The CDR3 consists of 16 residues. With V trimmed by 2 bases and J by 5 bases, 5 bases remained unmatched. Germline V gene lookup returns CDR1 SGHNT and CDR2 YYREEE (reference sequence). The CDR3 reads CASSFTSGRGTGELFF. CDR3 in DNA: TGTGCCAGCAGCTTCACTAGCGGGAGAGGGACCGGGGAGCTGTTTTTT.

This chain links TRBV5-1 with TRBJ1-5; 7 bases agree with TRBD1. The germline gives CDR1 SGHRS, CDR2 YFSETQ. The CDR3 runs 14 residues. Germline trimming cut 4 bases from V and 7 bases from J; bases unmatched to any gene: 8. The CDR3 protein is CASSEGGDGQPQHF. CDR3 DNA sequence: TGCGCCAGCAGCGAAGGGGGCGACGGACAGCCCCAGCATTTT.

The V gene is TRBV27, the J gene TRBJ2-3; 10 nucleotides match TRBD1. Looked up from germline, CDR1 is MNHEY and CDR2 is SMNVEV (reference sequence). The CDR3 has 15 residues. V gave up 6 bases and J gave up 6 bases; unmatched junction bases: 9. Here the CDR3 reads CASSSRQGATDTQYF. The CDR3 coding sequence is TGTGCCAGCAGCTCGAGACAGGGGGCGACGGATACGCAGTATTTT.

This chain connects TRBV6-1 to TRBJ2-7; TRBD1 matches 9 bases. CDR1 MNHNS and CDR2 SASEGT come from the germline V gene. Trimming removed 7 bases from V and 4 bases from J; junction bases left unmatched: 11. The CDR3 spans 15 residues. In DNA form, the CDR3 reads TGTGCCAGCACCTCCGGGACAGGGATGAGTTACGAGCAGTACTTC. This translates into CASTSGTGMSYEQYF.

The chain recombines TRBV18 with TRBJ1-5; D ambiguous. Looked up from germline, CDR1 is KGHSH and CDR2 is LQKENI. There are 15 residues in the CDR3. The ends were cut back, 3 bases at V and 5 bases at J, with 14 bases in the middle. The CDR3, as DNA: TGTGCCAGCTCACCCCAACCTGGGGAGGATCAGCCCCAGCATTTT. Its protein product is CASSPQPGEDQPQHF. The whole variable domain, filled in from reference TRBV18 and TRBJ1-5, reads NAGVMQNPRHLVRRRGQEARLRCSPMKGHSHVYWYRQLPEEGLKFMVYLQKENIIDESGMPKERFSAEFPKEGPSILRIQQVVRGDSAAYFCASSPQPGEDQPQHFGDGTRLSIL.

This chain uses TRBV15 with TRBJ1-5; 8 bases fit TRBD1. In germline, CDR1 is LNHNV, CDR2 YYDKDF (reference sequence). The CDR3 totals 19 residues. Trimming at V came to 0 bases and at J to 4 bases, leaving 14 bases not matched to a gene. The CDR3 spells CATSRDTGSRTGINQPQHF. The DNA for the CDR3 is TGTGCCACCAGCAGAGATACAGGTTCGAGGACAGGGATTAATCAGCCCCAGCATTTT.

In nucleotides, the CDR3 is TGTGCCAGCAGCGCTGGGACAGGGACCCTCTACGAGCAGTACTTC. As protein: CASSAGTGTLYEQYF. V gene TRBV5-6 combines with J gene TRBJ2-7; 9 bases are shared with TRBD1. Unmatched junction bases numbered 8, after V lost 4 bases and J lost 3 bases. Germline assignment: CDR1 SGHDT and CDR2 YYEEEE. The CDR3 is 15 amino acids.

The chain combines TRBV19 with TRBJ1-4; 7 bases are a match to TRBD1. V trimming: 3 bases; J trimming: 6 bases; junction bases outside the gene matches: 10. This CDR3 has 16 residues. The germline V gene has CDR1 LNHDA and CDR2 SQIVND (reference sequence). CDR3 loop: CASSMGQRAGDEKLFF. CDR3 bases: TGTGCCAGTAGTATGGGACAGCGGGCAGGGGATGAAAAACTGTTTTTT.

The J gene is TRBJ1-1, the V gene TRBV6-1; D is possibly TRBD1 (5 bases). Germline CDR1 and CDR2: MNHNS and SASEGT. V was shortened by 10 bases and J by 0 bases, with 15 bases between the two germline ends. CDR3 length: 14 amino acids. DNA for the CDR3: TGTGCCACTACGAGGGGAGGGTTGAACACTGAAGCTTTCTTT. This codes for CATTRGGLNTEAFF.

The V call is TRBV19, the J call TRBJ1-4; weak D call: TRBD1 (5 bases). Trimming took 5 bases from V and 6 from J, leaving 13 bases between them. Germline-derived CDR1 and CDR2 are LNHDA and SQIVND (reference sequence). This CDR3 is built from 14 residues. The CDR3 spells CASSLAGLDEKLFF. The CDR3 DNA follows: TGTGCCAGTAGTTTGGCGGGGCTGGATGAAAAACTGTTTTTT.